Presented here are 14 T cell receptor beta chains from one specimen sequenced in a study of cytomegalovirus exposure and HLA in healthy donors. The PCR ran on 60 Vbeta and 13 Jbeta primers. TCRdb's copy holds only in-frame clones and misses some; the assay was immunoSEQ multiplex PCR. Here the sample spans 120,000 or so clones, about four fifths being singletons. The sequencing sample was made of PBMCs. Source of these receptors: a woman aged 40 to 49 in good health and CMV-seronegative.

The chain employs TRBV11-2 and TRBJ2-3, with 11 bases aligning to TRBD1. Trimming took 2 bases from V and 5 from J; bases not matched to a gene: 12. The CDR3 has 18 amino acids. Germline V gene data show CDR1 as SGHAT and CDR2 as FQNNGV. In DNA, the CDR3 is TGTGCCAGCAGCTTAAGAGATAGGACAGGGGGCGAGGTAGATACGCAGTATTTT. Its protein product is CASSLRDRTGGEVDTQYF.

The rearrangement uses TRBV9 and TRBJ2-5; a weak D match, TRBD1 (5 bases). The V and J ends lost 4 bases and 5 bases respectively, with 15 bases between them. This CDR3 is built from 14 residues. Germline V gene data show CDR1 as SGDLS and CDR2 as YYNGEE. The CDR3, as DNA: TGTGCCAGCAGCCCCTCCGGCAGGGTTGAGACCCAGTACTTC. Its translation: CASSPSGRVETQYF. The variable domain in full, with the rest retrieved from reference TRBV9 and TRBJ2-5, is DSGVTQTPKHLITATGQRVTLRCSPRSGDLSVYWYQQSLDQGLQFLIQYYNGEERAKGNILERFSAQQFPDLHSELNLSSLELGDSALYFCASSPSGRVETQYFGPGTRLLVL.

This clone was recorded a few times. The chain links TRBV5-1 to TRBJ2-7, with 10 bases aligning to TRBD1. This CDR3 spans 16 amino acids. V gave up 0 bases and J gave up 2 bases; unmatched junction bases: 5. Germline CDR1 is SGHRS and CDR2 is YFSETQ. The CDR3 reads CASSLVVGTGAYEQYF. In DNA, the CDR3 is TGCGCCAGCAGCTTGGTGGTTGGGACAGGGGCCTACGAGCAGTACTTC.

Comments on this clone: Other nucleotide sequences in the sample specify the same CDR3. This chain joins TRBV6-1 and TRBJ1-1; 8 nucleotides line up with TRBD1. Germline-derived CDR1 and CDR2 are MNHNS and SASEGT. The CDR3 runs to 16 residues. The ends lost 3 bases at V and 1 base at J; junction bases unmatched: 7. CDR3 in amino acids: CASSEQWTGPNTEAFF. The CDR3 coding sequence is TGTGCCAGCAGTGAGCAATGGACAGGGCCGAACACTGAAGCTTTCTTT.

V gene TRBV4-1 combines with J gene TRBJ1-5; 7 bases map to TRBD1. V dropped 3 bases and J dropped 1; count of bases not matched to a gene: 12. The CDR3 contains 18 residues. Germline V CDR1 and CDR2: MGHRA, YSYEKL. The CDR3 nucleotides read TGCGCCAGCAGCCAGTTTGCTCCGGGACAGTCGAGCAATCAGCCCCAGCATTTT. It yields the protein CASSQFAPGQSSNQPQHF.

This chain links TRBV5-1 with TRBJ2-2; possible D gene TRBD1, 5 bases. The CDR3 loop spans 16 amino acids. Germline CDR1 and CDR2: SGHRS and YFSETQ. The ends were cut back, 1 base at V and 0 bases at J, with 10 bases in the middle. The CDR3 is CASSLQGAPNTGELFF. In DNA, the CDR3 is TGCGCCAGCAGCTTGCAAGGGGCCCCGAACACCGGGGAGCTGTTTTTT.

The CDR3 DNA reads as TGTGCCAGTAGTATAGGTACTAGCGGGAGGGCCTCCTACGAGCAGTACTTC. This gives the protein CASSIGTSGRASYEQYF. The chain joins TRBV19 to TRBJ2-7; TRBD2 matches at 13 bases. The trim removed 1 base at V and 0 bases at J, leaving 3 bases unmatched. The CDR3 extends over 17 amino acids. CDR1 and CDR2 from the germline V gene are LNHDA and SQIVND (reference sequence). Looking up the rest from reference TRBV19 and TRBJ2-7 gives the full variable domain: DGGITQSPKYLFRKEGQNVTLSCEQNLNHDAMYWYRQDPGQGLRLIYYSQIVNDFQKGDIAEGYSVSREKKESFPLTVTSAQKNPTAFYLCASSIGTSGRASYEQYFGPGTRLTVT.

The chain has TRBV19 and TRBJ2-2, with a possible D match to TRBD1 (6 bases). Germline V gene lookup returns CDR1 LNHDA and CDR2 SQIVND (reference sequence). The CDR3 runs to 14 residues. With 2 bases removed from V and 6 bases from J, the gap between germline ends came to 10 bases. The CDR3 is CASSISSGAGELFF. CDR3 nucleotide sequence: TGTGCCAGTAGTATATCGTCAGGGGCCGGGGAGCTGTTTTTT.

This clone was counted once. The V and J genes are TRBV6-1 and TRBJ2-1; 9 nucleotides match TRBD2. V lost 6 bases, J lost 7 bases, and 10 bases stayed unmatched. CDR3 length: 15 residues. The germline V gene encodes CDR1 MNHNS and CDR2 SASEGT. For the CDR3, the DNA is TGTGCCAGCAGCCCCGGGACTAGCAGCAGAAATGAGCAGTTCTTC. Amino acids: CASSPGTSSRNEQFF.

This clone was seen only once. The chain combines TRBV11-3 with TRBJ2-1; D is perhaps TRBD1 (6 bases). This CDR3 contains 14 residues. V lost 5 bases and J 8 bases, leaving 16 bases between the germline ends. Germline loops: CDR1 SGHNT, CDR2 YENEEA. DNA of the CDR3: TGTGCCAGCAGCCTACAGGGTAGGGATGATGAGCAGTTCTTC. Translating gives CASSLQGRDDEQFF.

The chain uses TRBV11-2 and TRBJ1-2; TRBD1 aligns across 10 bases. Germline V gene sequence: CDR1 SGHAT, CDR2 FQNNGV. Trimming cost V 5 bases and J 8 bases; bases outside gene matches: 11. The length of the CDR3 is 15 residues. Written as DNA, the CDR3 is TGTGCCAGCAGCCCACGGCGACAGGGGGCGGGGGGCTACACCTTC. Protein sequence: CASSPRRQGAGGYTF.

The V gene is TRBV4-1, the J gene TRBJ1-2; 10 positions agree with TRBD1. The CDR3 runs to 18 residues. V lost 2 bases to trimming and J lost 0 bases; unmatched junction nucleotides: 9. CDR1 is MGHRA and CDR2 is YSYEKL in the germline V gene. For the CDR3, the DNA is TGCGCCAGCAGCCAAAATACCGGGACAGGGGTGCCTAACTATGGCTACACCTTC. It encodes CASSQNTGTGVPNYGYTF.

The chain uses TRBV5-1 and TRBJ2-2; D gene unclear. Trimming shortened V by 0 bases and J by 1 base, and 7 bases separated the two germline ends. The CDR3 is made up of 15 amino acids. Germline loops: CDR1 SGHRS, CDR2 YFSETQ. The CDR3 loop is CASSLDPGNTGELFF. CDR3 in DNA: TGCGCCAGCAGCTTGGACCCAGGGAACACCGGGGAGCTGTTTTTT.

This sequence joins TRBV27 and TRBJ1-1; a weak D match, TRBD1 (5 bases). CDR3 length equals 16 residues. Germline CDR1 reads MNHEY; CDR2 reads SMNVEV (reference sequence). The germline V and J ends were trimmed by 5 bases and 3 bases, with 19 bases remaining between them. The CDR3 coding sequence is TGTGCCAGCAGTCCGCCCTGGGGGGGATTGTACACTGAAGCTTTCTTT. This translates into CASSPPWGGLYTEAFF.